Listed here is a single TCR beta chain. Its cognate antigen is unknown. A far larger clone is one base from this, pointing to a likely read error. This same CDR3 is encoded by further DNA sequences in the sample. The record originates from a study of shared clonotypes between healthy human individuals. Overall study context: The composition of the donors was a couple of women and a few men aged 18 to 49.

Study results and limitations: Clonotype sharing across donors was expected to vary with sequencing depth.

Every subset's genomic DNA went evenly onto several immunoSEQ plates. The protocol was immunoSEQ multiplex PCR, while the TCRdb copy is restricted to in-frame clones and leaves out a portion. The sample lists about 460,000 clones, roughly three quarters seen once, with around 13% in the top ten. This CDR3 spans 15 amino acids. V lost 0 bases and J 5 bases, leaving 13 bases between the germline ends. Germline V gives CDR1 SGHTA, CDR2 FQGNSA. The specimen was PBMCs. The chain carries TRBV7-2 and TRBJ2-5, with TRBD1 as a possible D gene (5 bases). This TCR derives from a middle-aged woman in good health. Some clones in this sample may be carry-over from other donors' samples. The DNA of the CDR3 is TGTGCCAGCAGCTTAGCAGGGGCAGTCCAGGAGACCCAGTACTTC. It codes for CASSLAGAVQETQYF.